Presented here are 24 T cell receptor beta chains from one specimen sequenced in a study of monozygotic twins with inflammatory bowel disease. No DNA is given; TCRdb re-called the 5' RACE reads and lists each CDR3 protein once. Recorded for this sample: some 440,000 distinct CDR3 sequences. The sample was blood. The source of these receptors is a human donor with ulcerative colitis or Crohn's disease, or a healthy co-twin of an affected twin (not recorded which).

The CDR3 protein is CASSTGTYGDGYTF. The rearrangement links TRBV5-1 to TRBJ1-2; without DNA, the TCRdb call of TRBD1 cannot be checked. CDR1 SGHRS and CDR2 YFSETQ come from the germline V gene. CDR3 length equals 14 residues.

V is TRBV18 and J is TRBJ2-5; the D call of TRBD1 rests on TCRdb alone, since no DNA is present to check it. The germline V gene has CDR1 KGHSH and CDR2 LQKENI. The CDR3 length is 15 residues. The CDR3 is CASSPGPGYQETQYF.

This rearrangement joins TRBV20-1 to TRBJ2-7; the D call of TRBD1 rests on TCRdb alone, since no DNA is present to check it. The germline V gene has CDR1 DFQATT and CDR2 SNEGSKA (reference sequence). The length of the CDR3 is 15 residues. The CDR3 here is CSANPSSATGVEQYF.

The gene calls are TRBV12-3 or TRBV12-4 and TRBJ1-2; absent DNA, TCRdb's TRBD1 call cannot be checked. The CDR3 runs to 14 residues. CDR3 sequence reads: CASSSPGTYYGYTF.

The V gene is TRBV7-2, the J gene TRBJ2-1; TCRdb gives TRBD1 as the D gene, but with no DNA this cannot be confirmed. The CDR3 covers 15 residues. CDR1 and CDR2 from the germline V gene are SGHTA and FQGNSA. This CDR3 is CASSPLGQEGNEQFF. Drawing the rest from reference TRBV7-2 and TRBJ2-1, the complete variable domain is GAGVSQSPSNKVTEKGKDVELRCDPISGHTALYWYRQSLGQGLEFLIYFQGNSAPDKSGLPSDRFSAERTGGSVSTLTIQRTQQEDSAVYLCASSPLGQEGNEQFFGPGTRLTVL.

The chain combines TRBV5-1 with TRBJ1-4; the D call of TRBD1 rests on TCRdb alone, since no DNA is present to check it. Per germline, CDR1 SGHRS and CDR2 YFSETQ. This CDR3 has 13 residues. The CDR3 sequence: CASLPPTGEKLFF.

The chain combines TRBV7-8 with TRBJ2-5; lacking DNA, the TRBD2 call made by TCRdb goes unchecked. This CDR3 contains 17 residues. Germline CDR1 reads SGHVS; CDR2 reads FQNEAQ. CDR3 in amino acids: CASSPWTSGGPGESQYF.

The chain recombines TRBV28 with TRBJ2-3; absent DNA, TCRdb's TRBD2 call cannot be checked. The CDR3 is 16 amino acids. The germline CDR1 and CDR2 sequences are MDHEN and SYDVKM. The CDR3 reads CASKMPGLAVLDTQYF. Full variable domain (missing parts from reference TRBV28 and TRBJ2-3): DVKVTQSSRYLVKRTGEKVFLECVQDMDHENMFWYRQDPGLGLRLIYFSYDVKMKEKGDIPEGYSVSREKKERFSLILESASTNQTSMYLCASKMPGLAVLDTQYFGPGTRLTVL.

The gene calls are TRBV20-1 and TRBJ2-1. CDR3 length: 14 residues. CDR1 and CDR2 (germline): DFQATT, SNEGSKA (reference sequence). The CDR3 region is CSATGTNSYNEQFF.

This rearrangement joins TRBV5-1 to TRBJ2-1; the TRBD1 assignment by TCRdb is unverifiable without DNA. The V gene's germline CDR1 is SGHRS and CDR2 YFSETQ. The CDR3 spans 15 residues. CDR3 region: CASSSGQASYNEQFF.

This rearrangement joins TRBV4-1 to TRBJ2-1; TCRdb's D call, TRBD2, is unchecked because there is no DNA. The CDR3 spans 14 residues. CDR1 MGHRA and CDR2 YSYEKL come from the germline V gene. This CDR3 reads CASSHGLAANEQFF.

The rearrangement joins TRBV19 to TRBJ1-2; TCRdb indicates TRBD1, and absent DNA this call remains unverified. Germline lookup yields CDR1 LNHDA and CDR2 SQIVND (reference sequence). CDR3 length: 15 amino acids. CDR3 in amino acids: CASSTSGQGNYGYTF.

This chain links TRBV3-1 with TRBJ2-7; the D call of TRBD2 rests on TCRdb alone, since no DNA is present to check it. CDR3 length equals 16 residues. In germline, CDR1 is LGHDT, CDR2 YNNKEL (reference sequence). The chain's CDR3 is CASRPTLAGCSYEQYF.

This rearrangement joins TRBV12-3 or TRBV12-4 to TRBJ2-5. This CDR3 contains 11 residues. The CDR3 region is CASSRVETQYF.

The V gene is TRBV18, the J gene TRBJ2-1; TCRdb selects TRBD1, and the lack of DNA leaves this call unchecked. The length of the CDR3 is 15 residues. Per germline, CDR1 KGHSH and CDR2 LQKENI. The chain's CDR3 is CASSTGVGSYNEQFF.

The chain has TRBV3-1 and TRBJ1-1; TCRdb lists TRBD1, though no DNA is available to test this call. The CDR3 totals 14 residues. CDR1 LGHDT and CDR2 YNNKEL come from the germline V gene (reference sequence). The CDR3: CASSQDRGNTEAFF.

The V gene is TRBV10-3, the J gene TRBJ2-7. The CDR3 spans 13 residues. The germline CDR1 and CDR2 sequences are ENHRY and SYGVKD. CDR3 residues: CAISESVLYEQYF.

The rearrangement joins TRBV9 to TRBJ1-6; the D gene TCRdb calls, TRBD1, cannot be checked with no DNA. Germline lookup yields CDR1 SGDLS and CDR2 YYNGEE. This CDR3 is built from 14 residues. The CDR3 region is CASSVQDRNSPLHF.

This rearrangement joins TRBV12-3 or TRBV12-4 to TRBJ2-1; TCRdb's D call, TRBD2, is unchecked because there is no DNA. The CDR3 is made up of 15 amino acids. The CDR3 sequence is CASSLGRTSPNEQFF.

The V gene is TRBV7-2, the J gene TRBJ2-1. Germline assignment: CDR1 SGHTA and CDR2 FQGNSA. The CDR3 has 12 residues. CDR3 region: CASSFEGYEQFF.

The CDR3 here is CASRDLANTGELFF. This sequence joins TRBV12-3 or TRBV12-4 and TRBJ2-2; TCRdb names TRBD1, which stays unverified in the absence of DNA. The CDR3 has 14 residues.

The chain has TRBV5-5 and TRBJ1-3; TCRdb indicates TRBD1, and absent DNA this call remains unverified. The CDR3 has 13 amino acids. Germline loops: CDR1 SGHKS, CDR2 YYEKEE (reference sequence). The CDR3 reads CASRQVTGNTIYF.

The chain is built from TRBV11-2 and TRBJ1-5. The CDR3 has 13 residues. Germline V CDR1 and CDR2: SGHAT, FQNNGV. This CDR3 is CASSLEDGGPQHF.

The chain uses TRBV2 and TRBJ1-1; TCRdb proposes TRBD1, but this gene call is untestable without DNA. Germline CDR1 reads SNHLY; CDR2 reads FYNNEI. The CDR3 sequence is 13 residues long. The CDR3 loop is CASRKQANTEAFF.